Listed here are 11 T cell receptor beta chains from one sample, sequenced in a study of blood T cell repertoires in COVID-19. The method was immunoSEQ multiplex PCR; TCRdb's version includes in-frame clones alone and lacks a portion of them. This sample carries about 220,000 clones, almost 85% of them seen once, and the ten largest clones take over 2%. Sequencing was carried out using peripheral blood. Receptors were obtained from a woman aged 70-85 years with COVID-19, enrolled during active disease.

CDR3: CSVTGTSHGYTF. CDR3 DNA: TGCAGCGTAACCGGGACAAGCCATGGCTACACCTTC. The rearrangement joins TRBV29-1 to TRBJ1-2; D may be TRBD1 (6 bases). Germline assignment: CDR1 SQVTM and CDR2 ANQGSEA. V was trimmed by 6 bases and J by 6 bases, leaving 14 bases between them. CDR3 length equals 12 residues. The entire variable domain, with the rest obtained from reference TRBV29-1 and TRBJ1-2, is as follows: SAVISQKPSRDICQRGTSLTIQCQVDSQVTMMFWYRQQPGQSLTLIATANQGSEATYESGFVIDKFPISRPNLTFSTLTVSNMSPEDSSIYLCSVTGTSHGYTFGSGTRLTVV.

This rearrangement joins TRBV9 to TRBJ2-3; TRBD2 agrees at 7 bases. CDR1 and CDR2 from the germline V gene are SGDLS and YYNGEE. Trimming took 0 bases from V and 6 from J; bases not matched to a gene: 7. This CDR3 has 15 amino acids. CDR3 in amino acids: CASSVGGGSGDTQYF. For the CDR3, the DNA is TGTGCCAGCAGCGTAGGGGGCGGGAGTGGGGATACGCAGTATTTT.

V and J are TRBV19 and TRBJ2-1; the D gene is possibly TRBD2 (5 bases). Germline CDR1 LNHDA, CDR2 SQIVND (reference sequence). The CDR3 contains 14 residues. V lost 7 bases to trimming and J lost 8 bases, with 18 bases between them. In DNA form, the CDR3 reads TGTGCCAGTAAGGGCGGGTTGCTCGGCCATGAGCAGTTCTTC. It yields the protein CASKGGLLGHEQFF.

The CDR3 loop is CASSDRSSNQPQHF. The CDR3 DNA reads TGTGCCAGTTCCGACAGAAGCAGCAATCAGCCCCAGCATTTT. The chain combines TRBV19 with TRBJ1-5; a possible D gene is TRBD1 (5 bases). The ends were cut back, 8 bases at V and 1 base at J, with 12 bases in the middle. Per the germline V gene, CDR1 is LNHDA and CDR2 is SQIVND (reference sequence). CDR3 size: 14 residues.

The chain uses TRBV7-8 and TRBJ2-3, with 8 bases fitting TRBD1. V lost 5 bases and J lost 2; bases outside the gene matches: 6. Germline assignment: CDR1 SGHVS and CDR2 FQNEAQ. The CDR3 length is 15 residues. DNA of the CDR3: TGTGCCAGCAGCCGGAGACAGGGGACCACAGATACGCAGTATTTT. It translates to CASSRRQGTTDTQYF. Looking up the rest from reference TRBV7-8 and TRBJ2-3 gives the full variable domain: GAGVSQSPRYKVAKRGQDVALRCDPISGHVSLFWYQQALGQGPEFLTYFQNEAQLDKSGLPSDRFFAERPEGSVSTLKIQRTQQEDSAVYLCASSRRQGTTDTQYFGPGTRLTVL.

The rearrangement links TRBV20-1 to TRBJ1-5; no definite D call. Germline V gene lookup returns CDR1 DFQATT and CDR2 SNEGSKA (reference sequence). This CDR3 contains 15 residues. The V gene lost 3 bases and the J gene lost 0 bases, with 12 bases spanning the gap. CDR3 protein: CSASMRPNSNQPQHF. The CDR3 DNA follows: TGCAGTGCTAGTATGAGGCCTAATAGCAATCAGCCCCAGCATTTT.

This clone was detected only once. The rearrangement uses TRBV27 and TRBJ1-5, with no clear D. V was shortened by 5 bases and J by 4 bases, with 15 bases between the two germline ends. The CDR3 runs 15 residues. Germline V CDR1 and CDR2: MNHEY, SMNVEV (reference sequence). CDR3 residues: CASSLVGLLNQPQHF. In DNA, the CDR3 is TGTGCCAGCAGTCTGGTCGGTCTTCTAAATCAGCCCCAGCATTTT.

This clone was seen a few times. This chain links TRBV7-2 with TRBJ1-5, with D possibly matching TRBD1 (6 bases). Between the trimmed V and J ends, which lost 4 bases and 4 bases, there was a span of 11 bases. The germline V gene has CDR1 SGHTA and CDR2 FQGNSA. There are 14 residues in the CDR3. CDR3 nucleotide sequence: TGTGCCAGCAGCTCACAAGGGGGAAATCAGCCCCAGCATTTT. Its protein product is CASSSQGGNQPQHF.

V is TRBV9 and J is TRBJ1-4; no reliable D call. Trimming removed 1 base at V and 4 bases at J, with 8 bases between. Germline V gene lookup returns CDR1 SGDLS and CDR2 YYNGEE. The CDR3 covers 14 residues. CDR3 nucleotides: TGTGCCAGCAGCGTAAATACGGGTAATGAAAAACTGTTTTTT. Amino acids: CASSVNTGNEKLFF.

This rearrangement joins TRBV7-3 to TRBJ2-7; TRBD1 agrees at 9 bases. The CDR3 is made up of 13 amino acids. Germline V gene lookup returns CDR1 SGHTA and CDR2 FQGTGA. V was pared by 5 bases and J by 4 bases, with 3 bases of the junction left unmatched. The CDR3 protein is CASSRTGAYEQYF. The CDR3 nucleotides are TGTGCCAGCAGCCGGACAGGGGCTTACGAGCAGTACTTC.

This chain links TRBV6-5 with TRBJ1-2, with D tentatively TRBD1 (6 bases). CDR3 length: 13 residues. From germline, CDR1 is MNHEY and CDR2 SVGAGI. Between the trimmed V and J ends, which lost 5 bases and 2 bases, there was a span of 9 bases. CDR3 residues: CASSRGGNYGYTF. CDR3 bases: TGTGCCAGCAGTCGCGGGGGCAACTATGGCTACACCTTC.